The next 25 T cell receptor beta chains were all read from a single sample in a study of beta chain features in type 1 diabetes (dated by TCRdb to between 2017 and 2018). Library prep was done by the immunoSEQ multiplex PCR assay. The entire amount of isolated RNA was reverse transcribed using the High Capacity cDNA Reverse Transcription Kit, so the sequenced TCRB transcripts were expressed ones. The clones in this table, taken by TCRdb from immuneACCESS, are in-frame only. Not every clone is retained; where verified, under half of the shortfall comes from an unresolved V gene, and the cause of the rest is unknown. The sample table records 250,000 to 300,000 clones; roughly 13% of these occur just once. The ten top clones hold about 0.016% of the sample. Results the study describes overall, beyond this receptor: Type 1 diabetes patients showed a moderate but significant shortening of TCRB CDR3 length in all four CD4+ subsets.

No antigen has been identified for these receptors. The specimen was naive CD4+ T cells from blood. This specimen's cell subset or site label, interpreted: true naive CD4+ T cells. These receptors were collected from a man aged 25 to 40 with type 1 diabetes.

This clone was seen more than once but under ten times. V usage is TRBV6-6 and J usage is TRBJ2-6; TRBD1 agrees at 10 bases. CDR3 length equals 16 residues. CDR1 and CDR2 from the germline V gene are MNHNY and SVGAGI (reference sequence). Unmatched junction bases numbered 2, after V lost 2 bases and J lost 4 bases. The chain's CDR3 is CASSYGTGVGANVLTF. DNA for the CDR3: TGTGCCAGCAGTTACGGGACAGGGGTCGGGGCCAACGTCCTGACTTTC.

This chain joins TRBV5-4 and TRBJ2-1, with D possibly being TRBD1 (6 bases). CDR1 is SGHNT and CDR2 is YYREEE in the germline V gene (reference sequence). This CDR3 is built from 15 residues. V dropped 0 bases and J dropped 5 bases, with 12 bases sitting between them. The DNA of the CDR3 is TGTGCCAGCAGCTTGGTGGGGGCTGCCAACAATGAGCAGTTCTTC. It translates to CASSLVGAANNEQFF. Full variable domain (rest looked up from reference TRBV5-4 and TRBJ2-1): ETGVTQSPTHLIKTRGQQVTLRCSSQSGHNTVSWYQQALGQGPQFIFQYYREEENGRGNFPPRFSGLQFPNYSSELNVNALELDDSALYLCASSLVGAANNEQFFGPGTRLTVL.

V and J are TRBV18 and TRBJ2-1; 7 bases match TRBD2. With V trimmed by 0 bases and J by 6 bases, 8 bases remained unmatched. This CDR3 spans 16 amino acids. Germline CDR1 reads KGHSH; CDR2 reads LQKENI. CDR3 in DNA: TGTGCCAGCTCACCACCATCGGGAGGAAAAGCCAATGAGCAGTTCTTC. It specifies CASSPPSGGKANEQFF.

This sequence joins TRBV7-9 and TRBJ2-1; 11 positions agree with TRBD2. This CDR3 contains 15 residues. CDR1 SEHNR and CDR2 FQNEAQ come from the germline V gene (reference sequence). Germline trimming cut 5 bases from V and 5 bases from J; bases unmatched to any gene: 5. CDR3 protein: CASSAGLADHNEQFF. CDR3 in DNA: TGTGCCAGCAGCGCGGGACTAGCGGACCACAATGAGCAGTTCTTC.

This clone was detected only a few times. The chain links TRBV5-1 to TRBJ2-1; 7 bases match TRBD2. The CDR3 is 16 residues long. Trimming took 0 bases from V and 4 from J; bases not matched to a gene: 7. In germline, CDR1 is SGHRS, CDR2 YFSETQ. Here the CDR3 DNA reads TGCGCCAGCAGCTTGGATCCAGCGGGGATTTACAATGAGCAGTTCTTC. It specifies CASSLDPAGIYNEQFF.

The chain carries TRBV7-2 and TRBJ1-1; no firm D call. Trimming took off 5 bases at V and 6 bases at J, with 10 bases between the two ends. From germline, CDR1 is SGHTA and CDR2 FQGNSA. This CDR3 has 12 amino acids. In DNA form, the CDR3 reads TGTGCCAGCAGCCTTCAACGAGCTGAAGCTTTCTTT. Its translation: CASSLQRAEAFF. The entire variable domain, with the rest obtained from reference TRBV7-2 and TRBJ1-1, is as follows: GAGVSQSPSNKVTEKGKDVELRCDPISGHTALYWYRQSLGQGLEFLIYFQGNSAPDKSGLPSDRFSAERTGGSVSTLTIQRTQQEDSAVYLCASSLQRAEAFFGQGTRLTVV.

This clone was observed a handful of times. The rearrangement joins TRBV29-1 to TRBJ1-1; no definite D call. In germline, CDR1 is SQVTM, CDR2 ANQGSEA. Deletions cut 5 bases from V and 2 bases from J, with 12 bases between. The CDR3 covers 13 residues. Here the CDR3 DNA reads TGCAGCGTTCCCGAGGTCGGTAACACTGAAGCTTTCTTT. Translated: CSVPEVGNTEAFF. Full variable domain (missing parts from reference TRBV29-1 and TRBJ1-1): SAVISQKPSRDICQRGTSLTIQCQVDSQVTMMFWYRQQPGQSLTLIATANQGSEATYESGFVIDKFPISRPNLTFSTLTVSNMSPEDSSIYLCSVPEVGNTEAFFGQGTRLTVV.

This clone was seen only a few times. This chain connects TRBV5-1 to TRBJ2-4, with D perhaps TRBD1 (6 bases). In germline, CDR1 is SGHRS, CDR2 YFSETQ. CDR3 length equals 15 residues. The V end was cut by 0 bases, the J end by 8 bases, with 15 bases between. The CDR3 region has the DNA TGCGCCAGCAGCTTGGGGCAGGGGCGTGTGGACATTCAGTACTTC. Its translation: CASSLGQGRVDIQYF.

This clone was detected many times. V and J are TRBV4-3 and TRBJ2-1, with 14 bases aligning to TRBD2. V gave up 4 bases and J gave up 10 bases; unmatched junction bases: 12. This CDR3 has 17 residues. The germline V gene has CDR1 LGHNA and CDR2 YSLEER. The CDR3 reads CASSRSQTSGRAGEQFF. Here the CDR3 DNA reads TGCGCCAGCAGCCGAAGTCAGACTAGCGGGAGGGCAGGGGAGCAGTTCTTC.

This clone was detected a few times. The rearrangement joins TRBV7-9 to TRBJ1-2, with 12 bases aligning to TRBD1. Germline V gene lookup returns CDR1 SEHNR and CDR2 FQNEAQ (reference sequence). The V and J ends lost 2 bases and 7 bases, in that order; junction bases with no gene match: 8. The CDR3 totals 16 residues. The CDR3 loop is CASSLRSGTGGSGYTF. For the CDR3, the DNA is TGTGCCAGCAGCTTAAGAAGTGGGACAGGGGGCTCTGGCTACACCTTC.

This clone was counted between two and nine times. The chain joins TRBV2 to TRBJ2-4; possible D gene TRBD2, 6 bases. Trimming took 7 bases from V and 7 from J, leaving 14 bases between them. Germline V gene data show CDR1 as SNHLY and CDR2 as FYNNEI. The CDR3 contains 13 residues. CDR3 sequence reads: CASNPDGGNIQYF. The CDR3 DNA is TGTGCCAGCAACCCGGACGGGGGTAACATTCAGTACTTC. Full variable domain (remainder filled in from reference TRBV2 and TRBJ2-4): EPEVTQTPSHQVTQMGQEVILRCVPISNHLYFYWYRQILGQKVEFLVSFYNNEISEKSEIFDDQFSVERPDGSNFTLKIRSTKLEDSAMYFCASNPDGGNIQYFGAGTRLSVL.

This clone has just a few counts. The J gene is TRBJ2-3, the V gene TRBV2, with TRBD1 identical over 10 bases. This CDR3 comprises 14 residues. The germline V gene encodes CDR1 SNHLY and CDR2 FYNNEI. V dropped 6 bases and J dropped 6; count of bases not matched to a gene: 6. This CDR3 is CASSPTGGEDTQYF. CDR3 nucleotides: TGTGCCAGCAGCCCGACAGGGGGCGAGGATACGCAGTATTTT. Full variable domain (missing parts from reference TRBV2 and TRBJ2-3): EPEVTQTPSHQVTQMGQEVILRCVPISNHLYFYWYRQILGQKVEFLVSFYNNEISEKSEIFDDQFSVERPDGSNFTLKIRSTKLEDSAMYFCASSPTGGEDTQYFGPGTRLTVL.

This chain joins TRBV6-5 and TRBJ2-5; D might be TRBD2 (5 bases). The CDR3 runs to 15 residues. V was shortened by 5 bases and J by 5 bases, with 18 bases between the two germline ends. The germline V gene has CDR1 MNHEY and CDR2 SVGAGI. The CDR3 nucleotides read TGTGCCAGCAGTCCTTCTCCGGGGTCGTGGGAGACCCAGTACTTC. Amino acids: CASSPSPGSWETQYF.

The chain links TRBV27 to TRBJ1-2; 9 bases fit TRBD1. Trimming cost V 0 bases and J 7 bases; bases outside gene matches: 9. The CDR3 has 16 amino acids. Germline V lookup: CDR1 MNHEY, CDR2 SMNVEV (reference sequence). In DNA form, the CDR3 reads TGTGCCAGCAGTTTATCGCCCCGGGACAGGGAAGTTGGCTACACCTTC. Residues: CASSLSPRDREVGYTF.

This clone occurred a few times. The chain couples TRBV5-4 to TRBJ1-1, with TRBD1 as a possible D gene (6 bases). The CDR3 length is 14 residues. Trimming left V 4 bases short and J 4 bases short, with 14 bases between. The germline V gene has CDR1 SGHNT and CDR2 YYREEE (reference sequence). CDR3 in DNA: TGTGCCAGCAGCATCCGGGACAAAGGCACTGAAGCTTTCTTT. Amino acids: CASSIRDKGTEAFF.

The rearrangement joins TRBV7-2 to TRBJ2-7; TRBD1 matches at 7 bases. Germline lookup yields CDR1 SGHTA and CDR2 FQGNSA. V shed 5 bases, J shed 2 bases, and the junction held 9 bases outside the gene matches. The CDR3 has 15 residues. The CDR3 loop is CASSLSGDSTYEQYF. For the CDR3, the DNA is TGTGCCAGCAGCCTATCTGGGGACAGTACCTACGAGCAGTACTTC.

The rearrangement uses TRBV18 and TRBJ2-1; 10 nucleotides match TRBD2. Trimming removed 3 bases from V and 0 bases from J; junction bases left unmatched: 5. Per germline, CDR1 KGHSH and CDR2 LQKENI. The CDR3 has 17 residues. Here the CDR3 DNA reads TGTGCCAGCTCACCCCGGACTAGCGGAAGCTCCTACAATGAGCAGTTCTTC. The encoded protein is CASSPRTSGSSYNEQFF.

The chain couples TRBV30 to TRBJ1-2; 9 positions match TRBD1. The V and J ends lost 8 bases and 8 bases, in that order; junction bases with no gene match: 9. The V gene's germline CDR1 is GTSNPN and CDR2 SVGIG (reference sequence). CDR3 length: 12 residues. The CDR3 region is CARDRVEKGYTF. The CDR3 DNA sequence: TGTGCCAGGGACAGGGTAGAAAAGGGCTACACCTTC.

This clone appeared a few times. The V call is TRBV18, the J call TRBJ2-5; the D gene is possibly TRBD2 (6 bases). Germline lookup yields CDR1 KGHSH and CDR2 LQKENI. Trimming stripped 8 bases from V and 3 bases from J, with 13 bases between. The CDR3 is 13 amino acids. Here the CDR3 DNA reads TGTGCCAGCGTACCCTGGAGGGAAGAGACCCAGTACTTC. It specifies CASVPWREETQYF.

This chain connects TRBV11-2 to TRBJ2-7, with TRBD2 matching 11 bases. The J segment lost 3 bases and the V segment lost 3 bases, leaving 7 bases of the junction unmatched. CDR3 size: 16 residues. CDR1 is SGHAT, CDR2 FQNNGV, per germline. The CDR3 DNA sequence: TGTGCCAGCAGCTTTCGACTAGCGGGGCCGCTCTACGAGCAGTACTTC. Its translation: CASSFRLAGPLYEQYF.

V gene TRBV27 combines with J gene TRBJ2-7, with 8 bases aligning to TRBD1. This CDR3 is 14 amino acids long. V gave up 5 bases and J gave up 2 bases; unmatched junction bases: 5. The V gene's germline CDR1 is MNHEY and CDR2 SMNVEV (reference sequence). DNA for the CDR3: TGTGCCAGCAGTATTTCGACAGGGGCCTACGAGCAGTACTTC. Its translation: CASSISTGAYEQYF.

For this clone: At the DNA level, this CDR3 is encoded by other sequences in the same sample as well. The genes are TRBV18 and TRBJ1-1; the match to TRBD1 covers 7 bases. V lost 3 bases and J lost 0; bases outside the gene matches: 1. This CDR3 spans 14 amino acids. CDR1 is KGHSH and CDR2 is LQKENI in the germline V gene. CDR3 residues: CASSPTGMNTEAFF. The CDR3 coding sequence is TGTGCCAGCTCACCGACAGGGATGAACACTGAAGCTTTCTTT.

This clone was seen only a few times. CDR3 protein: CASSRPNGYEQYF. The CDR3 DNA sequence: TGTGCCAGCAGCCGCCCTAACGGCTACGAGCAGTACTTC. V is TRBV7-3 and J is TRBJ2-7; D is ambiguous. Looked up from germline, CDR1 is SGHTA and CDR2 is FQGTGA. V dropped 5 bases and J dropped 3 bases, with 11 bases sitting between them. This CDR3 has 13 amino acids.

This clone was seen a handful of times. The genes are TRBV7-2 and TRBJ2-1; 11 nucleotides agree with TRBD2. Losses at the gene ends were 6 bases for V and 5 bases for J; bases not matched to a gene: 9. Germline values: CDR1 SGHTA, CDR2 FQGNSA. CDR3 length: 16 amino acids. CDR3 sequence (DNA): TGTGCCAGCAGGAAGAGACTAGCGGGAAAAGACAATGAGCAGTTCTTC. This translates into CASRKRLAGKDNEQFF. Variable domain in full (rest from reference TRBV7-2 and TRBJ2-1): GAGVSQSPSNKVTEKGKDVELRCDPISGHTALYWYRQSLGQGLEFLIYFQGNSAPDKSGLPSDRFSAERTGGSVSTLTIQRTQQEDSAVYLCASRKRLAGKDNEQFFGPGTRLTVL.

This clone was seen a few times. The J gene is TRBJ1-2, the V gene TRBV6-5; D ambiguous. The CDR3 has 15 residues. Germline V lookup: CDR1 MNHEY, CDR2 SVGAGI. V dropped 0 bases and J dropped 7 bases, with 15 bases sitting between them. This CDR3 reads CASSYSYYGGRGYTF. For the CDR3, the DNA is TGTGCCAGCAGTTACTCATACTACGGAGGTCGTGGCTACACCTTC.